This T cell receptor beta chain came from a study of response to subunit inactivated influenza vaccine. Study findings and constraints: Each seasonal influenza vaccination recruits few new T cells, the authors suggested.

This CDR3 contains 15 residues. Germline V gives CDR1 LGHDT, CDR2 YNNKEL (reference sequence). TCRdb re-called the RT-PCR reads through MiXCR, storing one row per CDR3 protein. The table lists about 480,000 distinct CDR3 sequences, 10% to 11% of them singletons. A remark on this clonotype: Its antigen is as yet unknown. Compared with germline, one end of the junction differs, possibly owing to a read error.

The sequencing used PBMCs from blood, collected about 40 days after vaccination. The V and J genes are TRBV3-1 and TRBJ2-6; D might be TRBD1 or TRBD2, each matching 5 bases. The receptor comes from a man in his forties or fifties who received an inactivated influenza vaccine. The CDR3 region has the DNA TGTGCCAGCAGCCGCCGGACTTCTGGGGGCAACGTCCTGACTTTC. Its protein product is CASSRRTSGGNVLTF.